The clone carrying this TCR beta chain has only one observation. Blood CD4+ CD25-low CD127-high conventional T cells supplied the genomic DNA template. This sample is drawn from a study of regulatory and conventional T cells in RAG deficiency. The protocol was immunoSEQ multiplex PCR, while the TCRdb copy is restricted to in-frame clones and leaves out a portion. The repertoire has more than 40,000 clones, approximately 90% of them found once; the top ten carry 0.51%. The CDR3 runs 11 residues. Trimming took off 4 bases at V and 5 bases at J, with 3 bases between the two ends. The germline gives CDR1 SGHRS, CDR2 YFSETQ. These data also formed part of another study, on regulatory T cells. This second report adds: The PCR used 52 TRBV and 13 TRBJ primers.

This TCR was recovered from a human donor in good health. V and J are TRBV5-1 and TRBJ2-2; D is uncertain. Sequenced material: CD4+ effector T cells sorted from blood. This CDR3 reads CASSRTGELFF. DNA for the CDR3: TGCGCCAGCAGCCGGACCGGGGAGCTGTTTTTT.